Listed below are T cell receptor beta chains from one sample, sequenced in a study of Graves' ophthalmopathy and Graves' hyperthyroidism. TCRdb re-called the multiplex PCR reads with MiXCR, one entry per CDR3 protein. The data show some 25,000 distinct CDR3 sequences, 48% seen once. The sequenced sample consisted of peripheral blood. These receptors were collected from an adult woman with stable Graves' hyperthyroidism. The CDR3 runs from the conserved cysteine through the conserved F or W. D genes are given only for firm matches. Part of the rows lack a size; the others show once, few, many or a class for expanded clones.

TRBJ1-6	TRBV20-1	-	TRBD1	TGCAGTGCTAAAGGACAGGGCTATAATTCACCCCCCCACTTT	CSAKGQGYNSPPHF
TRBJ2-7	TRBV18	many	-	TGTGCCAGCTCACCACCGGGTATTTGGGAGCAGTACTTC	CASSPPGIWEQYF
TRBJ2-2	TRBV28	-	-	TGTGCCAGCAGTGCCGAGGGGCTGTTTTTT	CASSAEGLFF
TRBJ2-2	TRBV12-3/TRBV12-4	-	-	TGTGCCTCGAGAGGGGACACCGGGGAGCTGTTCTTT	CASRGDTGELFF
TRBJ2-1	TRBV9	few	TRBD2	TGTGCCAGCAGGATTCAACCGACTAGCGGGAGGTACAATGAGCAGTTCTTC	CASRIQPTSGRYNEQFF
TRBJ2-1	TRBV7-8	medium-sized	-	TGTGCCAGCAGCTTTAGTAGGAGGGGGAATGAGCAGTTCTTC	CASSFSRRGNEQFF
TRBJ2-3	TRBV12-3/TRBV12-4	many	-	TGTGCCAGCAGCCCTCAGACTCGGCCCGATACGCAGTATTTT	CASSPQTRPDTQYF
TRBJ1-6	TRBV5-5	-	TRBD1	TGTGCCAGCCAAAAAATAGGGACAGGGGATGATTCACCCCTCCACTTT	CASQKIGTGDDSPLHF
TRBJ2-2	TRBV6-5	-	TRBD1	TGTGCCAGCAGTTATCGGAACGGACAGGGGGCGCGAGGCGGGGAGCTGTTTTTT	CASSYRNGQGARGGELFF
TRBJ2-3	TRBV20-1	-	TRBD2	TGCAGTGCTAGAGATCGCACTAGCGGGAGGTACTACAATGAGCAGTATTTT	CSARDRTSGRYYNEQYF
TRBJ2-4	TRBV3-1	many	-	TGTGCCAGCAGTGACACTAGGGTCAAAAACATTCAGTACTTC	CASSDTRVKNIQYF
TRBJ2-1	TRBV9	medium-sized	TRBD1	TGTGCCAGCAGCGTATGGACAGGAGAGGGGGAGCAGTTCTTC	CASSVWTGEGEQFF
TRBJ2-3	TRBV2	-	-	TGTGCCAGCAGTGAAAGGCAGGGGGATACGCAGTATTTT	CASSERQGDTQYF
TRBJ2-3	TRBV11-3	-	TRBD1	TGTGCCAGCAGCGGTGGGACAGCTGGAAACACAGATACGCAGTATTTT	CASSGGTAGNTDTQYF
TRBJ2-2	TRBV6-1	-	TRBD2	TGTGCCAGCGGTGAAAGGACTAGTATCCCCGGGGAACTGTTTTTT	CASGERTSIPGELFF
TRBJ1-5	TRBV19	few	-	TGTGCCAGTAGGGACCAGGGACGGCTCGGTCAGCCCCAGCATTTT	CASRDQGRLGQPQHF
TRBJ1-6	TRBV28	many	-	TGTGCCACCAGAAGGGGTTCCTATAATTCACCCCTCCACTTT	CATRRGSYNSPLHF
TRBJ2-6	TRBV6-1	many	-	TGTGCCAGCAGTGAACTCTCTGGGGCCAACGTCCTGACTTTC	CASSELSGANVLTF
TRBJ2-2	TRBV24-1	-	TRBD2	TGTGCCACCAGTGGTAGCGGGGTAGGGACCGGGGAGCTGTTTTTT	CATSGSGVGTGELFF
TRBJ2-1	TRBV7-2	medium-sized	TRBD2	TGTGCCAGCAGCTTAGGACTAGCGGGAGTGGGGGAGCAGTTCTTC	CASSLGLAGVGEQFF
TRBJ2-1	TRBV18	many	-	TGTGCCAGCTCACCCAGTGACAATGAGCAGTTCTTC	CASSPSDNEQFF
TRBJ1-1	TRBV6-4	many	-	TGTGCCAGCCGCAGGTCAATGGGGACTGAAGCTTTCTTT	CASRRSMGTEAFF
TRBJ2-7	TRBV28	-	-	TGTGCCAGCAGTCCCCGGGACACTACCTACGAGCAGTACTTC	CASSPRDTTYEQYF
TRBJ2-5	TRBV5-5	many	TRBD2	TGTGCCAGCAGCCACGCCGGGACTAGCGGGACTCGGGCCCAGTACTTC	CASSHAGTSGTRAQYF
TRBJ2-7	TRBV20-1	medium-sized	TRBD2	TGCAGTGCTTTTAGCGGGAGGCATTCGGGCGAGCAGTACTTC	CSAFSGRHSGEQYF
TRBJ2-2	TRBV7-9	-	-	TGTGCCAGCGGCCCCCAGGGGGAGGCCGGGGAGCCGTTTTTT	CASGPQGEAGEPFF
TRBJ2-7	TRBV20-1	many	-	TGCAGTGCCTCAGTCGGACTGTTCTCCCACGAGCAGTACTTC	CSASVGLFSHEQYF
TRBJ2-2	TRBV29-1	medium-sized	TRBD2	TGCAGCGTCATACCTCTAGCGGGAGTCCACACCGGGGAGCTGTTTTTT	CSVIPLAGVHTGELFF
TRBJ2-5	TRBV29-1	many	TRBD2	TGCAGCGGGGGGACTAGCGGACAAGAGACCCAGTACTTC	CSGGTSGQETQYF
TRBJ1-3	TRBV9	-	-	TGTGCCAGCAGCGTAGCGCAGAGTAACTATGGCTACACCATATATTTT	CASSVAQSNYGYTIYF
TRBJ1-3	TRBV7-2	-	TRBD1	TGTGCCAGCAGCCGTCCCGGGACAGGGGCCCTGGCCGGAAACACCATATATTTT	CASSRPGTGALAGNTIYF
TRBJ1-5	TRBV24-1	-	TRBD1	TGTGCCACCAGTGATTCACCCTTGGGGACAGCAAAAGAGACCCAGCATTTT	CATSDSPLGTAKETQHF
TRBJ1-2	TRBV27	many	-	TGTGCCAGCAGTTTCCAGGGTGGGTGGGTGGATGGCTACACCTTC	CASSFQGGWVDGYTF
TRBJ2-1	TRBV6-5	-	-	TGTGCCAGCAGCTTCGGAGGTGAGCGGTTCTTC	CASSFGGERFF
TRBJ1-1	TRBV16	many	-	TGTGCCAGCAGCCAATCGGACAGCGAACACCCTGAAGCTTTCTTT	CASSQSDSEHPEAFF
TRBJ1-1	TRBV18	many	-	TGTGCCAGCTCACCAGGGGGGCGCGTGAACACTGAAGCTTTCTTT	CASSPGGRVNTEAFF
TRBJ2-2	TRBV6-5	many	-	TGTGCCAGCAGACCACGGGGCACCGGGGAGCTGTTTTTT	CASRPRGTGELFF
TRBJ2-7	TRBV28	-	-	TGTGCCAGCAGTGCCCGGACTCTTAACAAGCAGAACTTC	CASSARTLNKQNF
TRBJ2-5	TRBV7-8	medium-sized	TRBD2	TGTGCCAGCAGCTACCATCCAGCCCCGGGACTAGCGGGGGATAGGGAGACCCAGTACTTC	CASSYHPAPGLAGDRETQYF
TRBJ2-3	TRBV6-2/TRBV6-3	many	TRBD2	TGTGCCAGCAGTTTTACTAGCGGGAGTTCCTCGGATACGCAGTATTTT	CASSFTSGSSSDTQYF
TRBJ2-7	TRBV5-1	-	TRBD1	TGCGCCAGCAGCTGGGGGGACAGGGGATACGAGCAGTACTTC	CASSWGDRGYEQYF
TRBJ1-4	TRBV6-5	-	TRBD1	TGTGCCAGCAGCAAAGGCAGGGGGCTCGAAAAGCTGTTTTTT	CASSKGRGLEKLFF
TRBJ2-2	TRBV10-3	-	-	TGTGCCATCAGTTACGGGACCACCGGGGAGCTGTTTTTT	CAISYGTTGELFF
TRBJ2-1	TRBV19	once	-	TGTGCCAGTAGTCGGGCAGCGACCGACAATGAGCAGTTCTTC	CASSRAATDNEQFF
TRBJ2-7	TRBV20-1	-	TRBD1	TGCAGTGCTGCTGGACAGGCTGCGCTCTACGAGCAGTACTTC	CSAAGQAALYEQYF
TRBJ1-5	TRBV19	medium-sized	-	TGTGCCAGTAGTATCGTCAGCTTGCAGCCCCAGCATTTT	CASSIVSLQPQHF
TRBJ1-5	TRBV29-1	many	TRBD1	TGCAGCGTTGAGGGAGGGGGCCCGGCGGGGGGGCCCCAGCATTTT	CSVEGGGPAGGPQHF
TRBJ2-2	TRBV6-1	many	TRBD2	TGTGCCAGCAGAGTTAGACAGGGAAGTTCTAGCGGGAGCCCAAGGACCGGGGAGCTGTTTTTT	CASRVRQGSSSGSPRTGELFF
TRBJ2-7	TRBV4-1	many	TRBD2	TGCGCCAGCAGCCAAGGGCGACAGGGAGGGACTAGCGGGAGGGCCTACGAGCAGTACTTC	CASSQGRQGGTSGRAYEQYF
TRBJ1-2	TRBV20-1	medium-sized	-	TGCAGTGGCACATCGGGACACCTTAACTATGGCTACACCTTC	CSGTSGHLNYGYTF
TRBJ2-1	TRBV9	-	TRBD1	TGTGCCAGCAGCTTGACAGGGGGCAATGAGCAGTTCTTC	CASSLTGGNEQFF
TRBJ2-3	TRBV25-1	few	TRBD2	TGTGCCAGCAGTGATGCAGCCCCGAGGGATAGCGGGAGGGCCGCAGATACGCAGTATTTT	CASSDAAPRDSGRAADTQYF
TRBJ2-7	TRBV2	medium-sized	TRBD2	TGTGCCGCGGGGGCAGCGGGAGCCTCCTACGAGCAGTACTTC	CAAGAAGASYEQYF